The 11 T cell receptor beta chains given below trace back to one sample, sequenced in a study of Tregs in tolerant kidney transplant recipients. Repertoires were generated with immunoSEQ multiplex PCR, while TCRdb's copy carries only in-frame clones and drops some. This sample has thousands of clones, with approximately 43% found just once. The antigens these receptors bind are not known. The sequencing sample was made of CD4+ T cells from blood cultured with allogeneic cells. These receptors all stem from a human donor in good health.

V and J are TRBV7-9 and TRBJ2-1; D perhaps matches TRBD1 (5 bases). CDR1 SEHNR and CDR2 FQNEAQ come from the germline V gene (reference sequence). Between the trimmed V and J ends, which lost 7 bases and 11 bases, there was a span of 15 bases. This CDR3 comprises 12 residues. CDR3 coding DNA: TGTGCCAGCACCCCGTGGGGCGGTAAGCAGTTCTTC. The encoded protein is CASTPWGGKQFF.

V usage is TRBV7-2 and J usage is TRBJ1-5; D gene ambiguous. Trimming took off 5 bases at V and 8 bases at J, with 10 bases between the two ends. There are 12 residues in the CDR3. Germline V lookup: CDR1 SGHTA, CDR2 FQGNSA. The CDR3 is CASSRGKEPQHF. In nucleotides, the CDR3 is TGTGCCAGCAGCCGAGGGAAGGAGCCCCAGCATTTT. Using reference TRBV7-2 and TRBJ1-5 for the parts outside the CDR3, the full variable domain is GAGVSQSPSNKVTEKGKDVELRCDPISGHTALYWYRQSLGQGLEFLIYFQGNSAPDKSGLPSDRFSAERTGGSVSTLTIQRTQQEDSAVYLCASSRGKEPQHFGDGTRLSIL.

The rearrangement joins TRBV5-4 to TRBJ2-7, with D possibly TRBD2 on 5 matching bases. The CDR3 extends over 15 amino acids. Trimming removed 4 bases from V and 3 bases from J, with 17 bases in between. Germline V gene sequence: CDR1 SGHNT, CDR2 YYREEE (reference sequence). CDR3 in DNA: TGTGCCAGCAGCCTGGGCTCGGGCGGGCGCTACGAGCAGTACTTC. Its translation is CASSLGSGGRYEQYF. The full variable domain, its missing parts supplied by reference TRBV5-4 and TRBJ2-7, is ETGVTQSPTHLIKTRGQQVTLRCSSQSGHNTVSWYQQALGQGPQFIFQYYREEENGRGNFPPRFSGLQFPNYSSELNVNALELDDSALYLCASSLGSGGRYEQYFGPGTRLTVT.

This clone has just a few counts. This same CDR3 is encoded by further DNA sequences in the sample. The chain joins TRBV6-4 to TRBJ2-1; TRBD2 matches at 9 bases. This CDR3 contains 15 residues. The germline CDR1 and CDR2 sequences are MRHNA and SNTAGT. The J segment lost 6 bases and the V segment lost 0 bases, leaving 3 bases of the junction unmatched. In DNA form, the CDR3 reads TGTGCCAGCAGTGACTCGGCGGGGGGGCCCAATGAGCAGTTCTTC. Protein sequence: CASSDSAGGPNEQFF.

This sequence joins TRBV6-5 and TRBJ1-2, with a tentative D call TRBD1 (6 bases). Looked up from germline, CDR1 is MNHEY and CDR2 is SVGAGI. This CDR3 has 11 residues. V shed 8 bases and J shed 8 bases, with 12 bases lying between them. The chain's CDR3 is CASVQGGGYTF. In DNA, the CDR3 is TGTGCCAGCGTACAGGGCGGAGGCTACACCTTC.

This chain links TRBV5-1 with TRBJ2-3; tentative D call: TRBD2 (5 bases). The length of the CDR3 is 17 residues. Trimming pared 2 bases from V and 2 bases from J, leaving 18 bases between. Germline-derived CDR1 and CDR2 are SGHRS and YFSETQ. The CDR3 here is CASSLGGSRPYTDTQYF. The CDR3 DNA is TGCGCCAGCAGCTTAGGAGGATCTCGACCTTACACAGATACGCAGTATTTT.

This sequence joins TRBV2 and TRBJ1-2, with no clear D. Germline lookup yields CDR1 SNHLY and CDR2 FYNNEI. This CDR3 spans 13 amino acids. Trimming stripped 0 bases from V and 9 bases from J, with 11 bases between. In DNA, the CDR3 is TGTGCCAGCAGTGAAGCCGTCAGTCTGAGCTACACCTTC. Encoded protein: CASSEAVSLSYTF.

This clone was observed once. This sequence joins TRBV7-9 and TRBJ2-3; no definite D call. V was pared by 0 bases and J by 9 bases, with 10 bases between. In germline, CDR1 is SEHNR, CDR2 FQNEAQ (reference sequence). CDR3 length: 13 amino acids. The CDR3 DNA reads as TGTGCCAGCAGCTTAGCAGGTGCCTTCACGCAGTATTTT. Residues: CASSLAGAFTQYF.

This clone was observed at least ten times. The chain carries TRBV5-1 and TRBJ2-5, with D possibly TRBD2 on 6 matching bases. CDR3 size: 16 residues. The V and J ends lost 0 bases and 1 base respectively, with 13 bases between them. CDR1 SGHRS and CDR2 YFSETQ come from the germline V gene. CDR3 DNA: TGCGCCAGCAGCTTGGTAGGCGGGACCCTCCAAGAGACCCAGTACTTC. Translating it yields CASSLVGGTLQETQYF.

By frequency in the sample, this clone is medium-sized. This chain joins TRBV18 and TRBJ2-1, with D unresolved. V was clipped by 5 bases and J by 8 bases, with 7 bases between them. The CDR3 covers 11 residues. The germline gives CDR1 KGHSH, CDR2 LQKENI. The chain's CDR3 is CASSATYEQFF. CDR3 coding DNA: TGTGCCAGCTCAGCGACCTATGAGCAGTTCTTC.

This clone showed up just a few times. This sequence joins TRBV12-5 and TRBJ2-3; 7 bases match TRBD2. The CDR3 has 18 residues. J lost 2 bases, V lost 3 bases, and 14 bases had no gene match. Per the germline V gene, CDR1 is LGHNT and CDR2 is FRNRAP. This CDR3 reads CASGLRLSRDYPTDTQYF. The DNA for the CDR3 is TGTGCTAGTGGTTTACGATTATCCCGGGACTACCCCACAGATACGCAGTATTTT.